The entry below describes one T cell receptor beta chain. What it recognizes is unknown. Assay used: immunoSEQ multiplex PCR; TCRdb lists only in-frame clones, some missing. The table records about 84,000 clones, roughly 82% of them present only once. The sample comes from a study of OX40 agonist ivuxolimab in advanced cancers. Across the whole study: Head and neck, renal cell, melanoma or hepatocellular carcinoma were the cancers that dose-escalation patients had.

Findings of the study overall: Fewer expanded clones were found on average in CD4+ than in CD8+ T cells. Nonresponders, in some cases, also had low normalized T-cell clonal expansion.

Germline values: CDR1 SGHDT, CDR2 YYEEEE. With 0 bases clipped from V and 7 bases from J, the junction kept 9 bases outside the gene matches. This CDR3 is built from 15 residues. V gene TRBV5-6 combines with J gene TRBJ2-5; 7 bases are a match to TRBD1. The receptor was derived from an adult with an advanced solid tumor such as melanoma, head and neck, liver or kidney cancer. Source: CD4+ or CD8+ T cells sorted from blood, taken in a trial of the OX40 agonist ivuxolimab. The CDR3 region is CASSLAGTAWVTQYF. CDR3 bases: TGTGCCAGCAGCTTGGCCGGGACAGCCTGGGTGACCCAGTACTTC.